Shown below are 10 T cell receptor beta chains from a single sample sequenced in a study of T cells after yellow fever vaccination. Each CDR3 protein is one row after TCRdb ran MiXCR on the 5' RACE reads. The table includes 85,000 to 100,000 distinct CDR3 sequences, 4.5% to 6% detected once. The sample consisted of CD8+ T cells sorted from PBMCs, taken 10 days after the yellow fever booster vaccination. The receptor set was obtained from a man younger than 30 who received the YFV17D yellow fever vaccine.

This clonotype was seen a few times. The chain couples TRBV20-1 to TRBJ2-3, with D possibly being TRBD2 (6 bases). The CDR3 has 16 residues. In germline, CDR1 is DFQATT, CDR2 SNEGSKA (reference sequence). The V end was cut by 3 bases, the J end by 6 bases, with 22 bases between. The CDR3 is CSASGGSGWEGDTQYF. CDR3 in DNA: TGCAGTGCTAGTGGGGGTAGCGGCTGGGAAGGGGATACGCAGTATTTT.

V usage is TRBV5-5 and J usage is TRBJ2-6; D is uncertain. Germline V gene lookup returns CDR1 SGHKS and CDR2 YYEKEE (reference sequence). Trimming cost V 4 bases and J 4 bases, with 15 bases left between them. The CDR3 spans 16 residues. The CDR3, as DNA: TGTGCCAGCAGCCCACGACTTAATCACGGGGCCAACGTCCTGACTTTC. Its translation: CASSPRLNHGANVLTF.

This clonotype was seen many times. The V gene is TRBV12-5, the J gene TRBJ2-5, with D tentatively TRBD1 (5 bases). The CDR3 spans 15 residues. Germline CDR1 reads LGHNT; CDR2 reads FRNRAP. V was shortened by 0 bases and J by 5 bases, with 13 bases between the two germline ends. In DNA, the CDR3 is TGTGCTAGTGGTTTGGTCACAGGTCTTGGCGAGACCCAGTACTTC. Translating gives CASGLVTGLGETQYF.

The chain has TRBV29-1 and TRBJ1-2, with D possibly TRBD1 on 6 matching bases. The V gene lost 3 bases and the J gene lost 4 bases, with 12 bases spanning the gap. This CDR3 has 13 residues. CDR1 is SQVTM, CDR2 ANQGSEA, per germline. The CDR3 region has the DNA TGCAGCGTTGAGACGGGGGGCGGCTATGGCTACACCTTC. It specifies CSVETGGGYGYTF.

In its sample, this clonotype was seen a few times. V is TRBV20-1 and J is TRBJ1-5; D gene uncertain. The CDR3 runs 15 residues. V was shortened by 3 bases and J by 0 bases, with 12 bases between the two germline ends. Per the germline V gene, CDR1 is DFQATT and CDR2 is SNEGSKA (reference sequence). In nucleotides, the CDR3 is TGCAGTGCTAGTACCGGGTATAATAGCAATCAGCCCCAGCATTTT. Translation gives CSASTGYNSNQPQHF.

This clonotype was observed a few times. The chain combines TRBV7-2 with TRBJ1-5, with 7 bases lining up with TRBD1. This CDR3 is 15 amino acids long. V shed 5 bases, J shed 0 bases, and the junction held 4 bases outside the gene matches. Germline V gene sequence: CDR1 SGHTA, CDR2 FQGNSA. The CDR3 loop is CASSLPGGSNQPQHF. DNA for the CDR3: TGTGCCAGCAGCCTACCAGGGGGTAGCAATCAGCCCCAGCATTTT.

This clonotype was found many times. The rearrangement uses TRBV4-3 and TRBJ2-3; D not certain. V was trimmed by 5 bases and J by 6 bases, leaving 12 bases between them. This CDR3 comprises 13 residues. In germline, CDR1 is LGHNA, CDR2 YSLEER. CDR3 nucleotides: TGCGCCAGCAGCTCAGGTAGTCTCGATACGCAGTATTTT. Translation: CASSSGSLDTQYF.

This clonotype was detected only a few times. This chain connects TRBV12-3 or TRBV12-4 to TRBJ2-2; D possibly uses TRBD1 or TRBD2 (6 bases each). V lost 5 bases to trimming and J lost 5 bases, with 18 bases between them. This CDR3 region has 16 residues. CDR3 bases: TGTGCCAGCAGTCCACGGATGGGGGGCGCGACCGGGGAGCTGTTTTTT. It is translated as CASSPRMGGATGELFF.

The rearrangement links TRBV20-1 to TRBJ2-5; TRBD2 aligns across 8 bases. Germline values: CDR1 DFQATT, CDR2 SNEGSKA (reference sequence). There are 14 residues in the CDR3. The junction had 8 bases not matched to a gene; V was cut back by 6 bases and J by 2 bases. The CDR3 DNA reads TGCAGTGCGGGGACTAGGGGAACACAAGAGACCCAGTACTTC. Translated: CSAGTRGTQETQYF.

The chain is built from TRBV13 and TRBJ2-7, with 7 bases fitting TRBD1. The V and J ends lost 0 bases and 1 base, in that order; junction bases with no gene match: 6. The CDR3 is made up of 16 amino acids. The germline V gene has CDR1 PRHDT and CDR2 FYEKMQ (reference sequence). This CDR3 reads CASSLGGGQSSYEQYF. In DNA form, the CDR3 reads TGTGCCAGCAGCTTAGGAGGGGGACAGTCATCCTACGAGCAGTACTTC.